This TCR beta chain was sequenced during a study of blood T cells in healthy people across ages. Study-level findings and limits: Naive T cell percentage showed a strong correlation with TCR beta diversity.

Between the trimmed V and J ends, which lost 4 bases and 1 base, there was a span of 22 bases. In germline, CDR1 is SGHDN, CDR2 FVKESK. This CDR3 contains 18 residues. It was with a sample-barcoded 5' primer and a J-beta primer mix that a second PCR of roughly 7 to 12 cycles was run. TCRdb used MiXCR to reprocess the 5' RACE reads, holding one entry per CDR3 protein. This sample has hundreds of thousands of distinct CDR3 sequences, with 22% found just once. This clonotype was recorded a few times. Its antigen remains unidentified. Extracted total RNA amounted to at least 5.5 micrograms for each sample.

The TCR comes from a man between 65 and 80 years old in good health. The chain couples TRBV14 to TRBJ1-1; D gene uncertain. Material for sequencing was blood. The CDR3 sequence is CASSPRVVAALGNTEAFF. DNA of the CDR3: TGTGCCAGCAGCCCAAGAGTGGTAGCGGCGTTGGGGAACACTGAAGCTTTCTTT.